Described below is a single T cell receptor beta chain sequence and its context. Its antigen is unidentified. Read data end 3 residues before the CDR3 end; the end is taken from the germline J gene. The sample comes from a study of T cells in women clearing cervical HPV infection. V was pared by 0 bases and J by 2 bases, with 15 bases between. CDR3 size: 17 residues. Germline CDR1 is KGHSH and CDR2 is LQKENI. The repertoire was sequenced with immunoSEQ multiplex PCR; TCRdb's copy has only in-frame clones and lacks some. Its listing shows roughly 20,000 clones. General study results and limits: CIN3+ cases had significantly higher TCR repertoire richness than controls, but evenness did not differ. Controls had more TRBV6-7 (0.16%) than cases (approximately 0.11%). Richness plus V gene abundances separated cases from controls with AUC less than 0.9. It is unknown whether associations predate infection; no effector/memory or HPV-specific sorting.

The sequencing input was blood buffy coat. The chain carries TRBV18 and TRBJ2-3, with D maybe TRBD1 (5 bases). This TCR derives from a woman aged 18 to 75 with a cervical HPV16 infection that either progressed to CIN3+ or cleared (not recorded which). CDR3 sequence: CASSPPRTGPYTDTQYF. The covered CDR3 bases are TGTGCCAGCTCACCACCGAGAACAGGTCCCTACACAGATACG.